This entry lists 21 T cell receptor beta chains sequenced from one sample in a study of blood T cell repertoires in COVID-19. The repertoire was sequenced with immunoSEQ multiplex PCR; TCRdb's copy has only in-frame clones and lacks some. The repertoire holds about 56,000 clones, with roughly nine tenths as singletons. The specimen sequenced was peripheral blood. These receptors came from a woman in her sixties with COVID-19, enrolled during active disease.

DNA for the CDR3: TGCGCCAGCAGCCTCAATGCAGGAGATACGCAGTATTTT. Its protein is CASSLNAGDTQYF. The rearrangement joins TRBV5-1 to TRBJ2-3; D is uncertain. The CDR3 loop spans 13 amino acids. V was shortened by 4 bases and J by 5 bases, with 11 bases between the two germline ends. Germline lookup yields CDR1 SGHRS and CDR2 YFSETQ.

This chain connects TRBV12-3 or TRBV12-4 to TRBJ1-1, with a weak D call TRBD1 (6 bases). The CDR3 is 13 amino acids. V lost 6 bases to trimming and J lost 3 bases, with 11 bases between them. Here the CDR3 DNA reads TGTGCCAGCAGAAGACAGGTACACACTGAAGCTTTCTTT. This gives the protein CASRRQVHTEAFF.

This chain links TRBV19 with TRBJ1-5, with 9 bases fitting TRBD1. This CDR3 region has 14 residues. Unmatched junction bases numbered 7, after V lost 3 bases and J lost 10 bases. Germline loops: CDR1 LNHDA, CDR2 SQIVND (reference sequence). CDR3 residues: CASSIGGQGTPQHF. DNA for the CDR3: TGTGCCAGTAGTATTGGGGGACAGGGAACCCCCCAGCATTTT.

The J gene is TRBJ2-3, the V gene TRBV19; 8 bases line up with TRBD1. The length of the CDR3 is 14 residues. CDR1 LNHDA and CDR2 SQIVND come from the germline V gene (reference sequence). Unmatched junction bases numbered 8, after V lost 2 bases and J lost 10 bases. CDR3 nucleotide sequence: TGTGCCAGTAGTATACTGGGACAGGACAACCCGCAGTATTTT. Amino acid sequence: CASSILGQDNPQYF.

The chain uses TRBV4-3 and TRBJ2-1, with TRBD2 identical over 7 bases. Germline CDR1 is LGHNA and CDR2 is YSLEER. This CDR3 has 17 residues. The trim removed 0 bases at V and 2 bases at J, leaving 7 bases unmatched. The CDR3 reads CASSQERTSATYNEQFF. The CDR3 DNA is TGCGCCAGCAGCCAAGAACGAACTAGCGCTACCTACAATGAGCAGTTCTTC.

The chain's CDR3 is CASSPDGDYGYTF. The CDR3 DNA reads TGCGCCAGCAGCCCGGACGGGGATTATGGCTACACCTTC. The V and J genes are TRBV5-1 and TRBJ1-2; D gene ambiguous. Trimming removed 4 bases at V and 5 bases at J, with 12 bases between. Germline V gene sequence: CDR1 SGHRS, CDR2 YFSETQ. The CDR3 totals 13 residues.

This chain connects TRBV18 to TRBJ2-5; TRBD2 might be the D (6 bases). Germline V gene sequence: CDR1 KGHSH, CDR2 LQKENI. Trimming cost V 5 bases and J 2 bases, with 12 bases left between them. This CDR3 is built from 14 residues. DNA for the CDR3: TGTGCCAGCTCATCTATCGGGGGACAAGAGACCCAGTACTTC. Residues: CASSSIGGQETQYF.

This rearrangement joins TRBV5-1 to TRBJ2-3; TRBD2 aligns across 7 bases. The CDR3 contains 14 residues. Trimming removed 4 bases from V and 4 bases from J; junction bases left unmatched: 6. The germline CDR1 and CDR2 sequences are SGHRS and YFSETQ. CDR3 coding DNA: TGCGCCAGCAGCGGGGCGGGGGAACCAGATACGCAGTATTTT. Protein sequence: CASSGAGEPDTQYF.

This clone was recorded a few times. This rearrangement joins TRBV24-1 to TRBJ2-2, with D possibly TRBD2 on 5 matching bases. CDR1 is KGHDR, CDR2 SFDVKD, per germline. The CDR3 extends over 13 amino acids. V dropped 9 bases and J dropped 5 bases, with 12 bases sitting between them. CDR3 region: CATESGWTGELFF. CDR3 bases: TGTGCCACCGAGTCGGGATGGACCGGGGAGCTGTTTTTT.

This chain joins TRBV10-2 and TRBJ2-3; 8 positions match TRBD2. Germline V gene data show CDR1 as WSHSY and CDR2 as SAAADI. J was trimmed by 5 bases and V by 4 bases; bases with no gene match: 11. The CDR3 has 16 residues. The CDR3 nucleotides are TGCGCCAGCAGTGCTTCGAGTCGGGAGGGGGTAGATACGCAGTATTTT. It translates to CASSASSREGVDTQYF.

The gene calls are TRBV6-5 and TRBJ2-1, with D possibly being TRBD2 (6 bases). The CDR3 is 15 amino acids. Germline loops: CDR1 MNHEY, CDR2 SVGAGI. Trimming removed 2 bases from V and 0 bases from J, with 8 bases in between. CDR3 nucleotide sequence: TGTGCCAGCAGTTACGGGGGGAGCTCCTACAATGAGCAGTTCTTC. The encoded protein is CASSYGGSSYNEQFF.

This sequence joins TRBV18 and TRBJ2-1; 9 bases are a match to TRBD1. The length of the CDR3 is 15 residues. Trimming cost V 5 bases and J 4 bases; bases outside gene matches: 6. CDR1 is KGHSH and CDR2 is LQKENI in the germline V gene. CDR3 residues: CASSSGQGSYNEQFF. Here the CDR3 DNA reads TGTGCCAGCTCATCGGGACAGGGCTCGTACAATGAGCAGTTCTTC.

J is TRBJ1-6 and V is TRBV25-1; D gene ambiguous. Germline lookup yields CDR1 MGHDK and CDR2 SYGVNS. The V end lost 3 bases, the J end lost 10 bases, and 7 bases lay between the germline ends. The CDR3 has 12 residues. The CDR3 loop reads CASSDSVSPLHF. CDR3 sequence (DNA): TGTGCCAGCAGTGACTCAGTATCACCCCTCCACTTT.

This chain connects TRBV15 to TRBJ2-7; D is possibly TRBD2 (5 bases). There are 14 residues in the CDR3. Looked up from germline, CDR1 is LNHNV and CDR2 is YYDKDF (reference sequence). Trimming left V 1 base short and J 2 bases short, with 9 bases between. This CDR3 is CATSRGPGTYEQYF. The CDR3 nucleotides are TGTGCCACCAGCAGAGGTCCGGGAACCTACGAGCAGTACTTC.

This sequence joins TRBV28 and TRBJ1-1, with TRBD1 identical over 12 bases. Germline CDR1 is MDHEN and CDR2 is SYDVKM. The V segment lost 3 bases and the J segment 8 bases; nucleotides outside the gene matches: 7. The CDR3 consists of 15 residues. CDR3 loop: CASSFRDRGREEAFF. The CDR3 nucleotides read TGTGCCAGCAGTTTCAGGGACAGGGGGCGAGAGGAAGCTTTCTTT.

In this sample, this clone turned up a few times. The chain recombines TRBV7-9 with TRBJ2-2, with 12 bases fitting TRBD2. Unmatched junction bases numbered 5, after V lost 1 base and J lost 5 bases. The CDR3 contains 17 residues. Per germline, CDR1 SEHNR and CDR2 FQNEAQ (reference sequence). CDR3 protein: CASSLVQLAGGTGELFF. For the CDR3, the DNA is TGTGCCAGCAGCTTAGTCCAACTAGCGGGGGGAACCGGGGAGCTGTTTTTT.

This chain connects TRBV28 to TRBJ2-1, with 14 bases matching TRBD2. Germline V gene lookup returns CDR1 MDHEN and CDR2 SYDVKM. V was pared by 2 bases and J by 6 bases, with 9 bases of the junction left unmatched. This CDR3 is built from 18 residues. Here the CDR3 reads CASSLAFSTSGRANEQFF. The CDR3 DNA sequence: TGTGCCAGCAGTTTAGCCTTTTCGACTAGCGGGAGGGCCAATGAGCAGTTCTTC.

The V and J genes are TRBV9 and TRBJ1-3; TRBD1 might be the D (6 bases). Per the germline V gene, CDR1 is SGDLS and CDR2 is YYNGEE. The CDR3 is 15 amino acids. V lost 3 bases to trimming and J lost 0 bases, with 10 bases between them. Here the CDR3 DNA reads TGTGCCAGCAGCGAAACAGGGAGCTCTGGAAACACCATATATTTT. This gives the protein CASSETGSSGNTIYF.

The chain couples TRBV3-1 (or the pseudogene TRBV3-2) to TRBJ2-6; 7 bases are a match to TRBD1. CDR1 and CDR2 from the germline V gene are LGHDT and YNNKEL (reference sequence). The CDR3 covers 17 residues. With V trimmed by 4 bases and J by 0 bases, 6 bases remained unmatched. CDR3 sequence (DNA): TGTGCCAGCAGCCCTGGACAGGCGTTCTCTGGGGCCAACGTCCTGACTTTC. Its translation: CASSPGQAFSGANVLTF.

This clone was seen just once. The V and J genes are TRBV5-1 and TRBJ1-4, with D tentatively TRBD1 (6 bases). V was pared by 0 bases and J by 7 bases, with 13 bases between. The CDR3 is 15 amino acids. The germline V gene encodes CDR1 SGHRS and CDR2 YFSETQ. The CDR3 reads CASSLVVGGGEKLFF. CDR3 coding DNA: TGCGCCAGCAGCTTGGTCGTTGGGGGCGGTGAAAAACTGTTTTTT.

This clone came up a few times. V gene TRBV10-1 combines with J gene TRBJ2-7, with D perhaps TRBD2 (6 bases). The ends were cut back, 5 bases at V and 6 bases at J, with 14 bases in the middle. This CDR3 comprises 13 residues. Germline V CDR1 and CDR2: WNHNN, SYGVQD (reference sequence). Here the CDR3 DNA reads TGCGCCAGCAGTATGACTAGTTCAGGCGAGCAGTACTTC. The encoded protein is CASSMTSSGEQYF.